Listed below are T cell receptor beta chains from one sample, sequenced in a study of tumor-infiltrating lymphocytes in primary liver carcinoma. A single record per CDR3 protein comes from TCRdb applying MiXCR to the multiplex PCR reads. Here the sample spans approximately 110,000 distinct CDR3 sequences, about four fifths being singletons. Sequenced input: liver tumor tissue from sampling region 3. The source is a man between 35 and 55 years old with primary liver carcinoma and hepatitis B virus infection. The CDR3 runs from the conserved cysteine through the conserved F or W. The D gene is left open where the match is weak. Clone size is stated in some rows and not others, as once, few, many or a class when expanded.

CDR3nt,CDR3aa,d_gene,v_gene,j_gene,abundance
TGCAGCTTGTGGGACAAGGGAGAGACCCAGCACTTC,CSLWDKGETQHF,.,TRBV29-1,TRBJ2-5,.
TGCGCCAGCAGCATCGACAGGGTTGGGCAAGAGACCCAGTACTTC,CASSIDRVGQETQYF,TRBD1,TRBV5-1,TRBJ2-5,many
TGCAGCGTTGCAGGGAGCTTGGGGATGAAAACTGAAGCTTTCTTT,CSVAGSLGMKTEAFF,.,TRBV29-1,TRBJ1-1,.
TGTACCAGCAGCCACAATTACCGGAACCCTAACTATGGTTACACCTTC,CTSSHNYRNPNYGYTF,.,TRBV5-6,TRBJ1-2,.
TGCAGCGTCCGAGTCCCAGGACAGGGGATTGAGATCCAGTACTTC,CSVRVPGQGIEIQYF,TRBD1,TRBV29-1,TRBJ2-5,.
TGCGTCAGCAGCTTACTAGTGGGCACAGATACGCAGTATTTT,CVSSLLVGTDTQYF,.,TRBV5-1,TRBJ2-3,.
TGTGCAAGCAGTGACTCGCAGTGCGGGAGCACAGATACGCAGTATTTT,CASSDSQCGSTDTQYF,.,TRBV6-4,TRBJ2-3,.
TGTGTCAGCAGTGAAGCGCTTCTAGGGGGAGCGAATACCGGGGAGCTGTTTTTC,CVSSEALLGGANTGELFF,.,TRBV6-1,TRBJ2-2,.
TGTGCCAGCAGCGATCCCCGACAGGTGGTAAGGGCCCAGTACTTC,CASSDPRQVVRAQYF,.,TRBV6-1,TRBJ2-5,.
TGTGCCAGCAGTGAACAGACTCGCGGGAGGACCAATGAGCAGATCTTC,CASSEQTRGRTNEQIF,TRBD2,TRBV6-1,TRBJ2-1,.
TGTGCCATCAGACTCCACTCCGGGGAGCTGTTTTTT,CAIRLHSGELFF,.,TRBV5-5,TRBJ2-2,.
TGTGCCAGCAGCTTGGTGGATCAGCCCCAGCATTTT,CASSLVDQPQHF,.,TRBV5-6,TRBJ1-5,medium-sized
TGTGCCAGCACCGAGACCCTACAGGGGAGGGTTTTCTTT,CASTETLQGRVFF,TRBD1,TRBV6-5,TRBJ1-1,.
TGTGCCAGCAGTCGCGGTCCGAGGACAGGGATCGCTGGAAACACCATATATTTC,CASSRGPRTGIAGNTIYF,TRBD1,TRBV6-5,TRBJ1-3,.
TGTGCCAGCAGCCATACGTCTAGATTAGCGGGAGTCTCCTACGAGCAGTACTTC,CASSHTSRLAGVSYEQYF,TRBD2,TRBV14,TRBJ2-7,.
TGTGCCAGCAGTTGGATAGGGGCCACCTATGACTACACCTTC,CASSWIGATYDYTF,.,TRBV28,TRBJ1-2,.
TGTGCCAGAAGTCGGACAGGGGGCACAGATACGCGGTATTTT,CARSRTGGTDTRYF,TRBD1,TRBV6-5,TRBJ2-3,.
TGTGCCAGCAGTCAAAGGTCCCAAGAGACCCAGTACTTC,CASSQRSQETQYF,.,TRBV12-3/TRBV12-4,TRBJ2-5,many
TGTGCAAGTGAGGGGACCGGTTCCTACGAGCAGCTCTTC,CASEGTGSYEQLF,.,TRBV12-5,TRBJ2-7,.
TGCAGCTCCCTGACAAGCGACCACGAGCAGTGCTTC,CSSLTSDHEQCF,.,TRBV29-1,TRBJ2-7,.
TGTGTCAGTAGCTCGTTAGCGGGAGCAAGCCTCGAGCAGTACTTC,CVSSSLAGASLEQYF,TRBD2,TRBV11-2,TRBJ2-7,.